In its sample, the clone carrying this T cell receptor beta chain was seen a few times. Separate cDNA molecules each had unique molecular identifiers attached to them. Using its own MiXCR run on the 5' RACE reads, TCRdb lists one record per CDR3 protein. The sample includes some 67,000 distinct CDR3 sequences, about 12% of them seen just once. The data are from a study of early T cells in non-severe SARS-CoV-2 infection. Sequenced sample: whole blood. The receptor was derived from an adult who was a healthcare worker with PCR-confirmed SARS-CoV-2 infection or an uninfected control (not recorded which).

DNA for the CDR3: TGTGCCAGCAGCTTCAGGAATACTGAAGCTTTCTTT. As protein: CASSFRNTEAFF. The chain joins TRBV5-4 to TRBJ1-1; D not certain. This CDR3 contains 12 residues. Trimming left V 2 bases short and J 5 bases short, with 7 bases between. Germline V lookup: CDR1 SGHNT, CDR2 YYREEE (reference sequence).